The subject of this entry is one T cell receptor (beta chain). Antigen specificity is unknown. The sample comes from a study of CD4+ T cells in melanoma. Study-level findings and limits: Neoantigen-specific CD4+ T cells in melanoma reportedly had diverse differentiation states. CD8+ T cell, macrophage and B cell function reportedly correlated with neoantigen-specific CD4+ T cells.

Some clones are missing from TCRdb's copy, which holds only in-frame ones; the method was immunoSEQ multiplex PCR. The sample table includes more than 60 clones. The CDR3 is made up of 18 amino acids. V lost 3 bases and J lost 0; bases outside the gene matches: 5. Germline CDR1 MNHEY, CDR2 SMNVEV (reference sequence). The TCR comes from a human donor with melanoma. V usage is TRBV27 and J usage is TRBJ2-6, with 10 bases matching TRBD1. Specimen: cells sorted by PD-1 expression. The CDR3, as DNA: TGTGCCAGCAGTTTTCGGACAGGGGGACCCTCTGGGGCCAACGTCCTGACTTTC. Translated: CASSFRTGGPSGANVLTF.